One and the same sample provided the 7 T cell receptor beta chains below, sequenced in a study of blood T cell repertoires in COVID-19. TCRdb's table, derived via immunoSEQ multiplex PCR, lists solely in-frame clones and lacks some. The repertoire holds some 150,000 clones, with about 83% as singletons. Specimen: peripheral blood. These receptors were taken from a woman over 75 with acute or convalescent COVID-19.

V and J are TRBV28 and TRBJ2-3; D is undetermined. Trimming removed 3 bases from V and 6 bases from J, with 13 bases in between. Per germline, CDR1 MDHEN and CDR2 SYDVKM. The CDR3 runs to 14 residues. CDR3 nucleotide sequence: TGTGCCAGCAGTTTGCCCCCGCGGTCGGATACGCAGTATTTT. Protein product: CASSLPPRSDTQYF.

V is TRBV27 and J is TRBJ2-1; 10 bases agree with TRBD1. V shed 2 bases and J 8 bases; nucleotides not matched to a gene: 6. From germline, CDR1 is MNHEY and CDR2 SMNVEV (reference sequence). The CDR3 totals 15 residues. CDR3 sequence reads: CASSLRDRGYDEQFF. The CDR3 DNA sequence: TGTGCCAGCAGTTTACGGGACAGGGGATACGATGAGCAGTTCTTC.

The V and J genes are TRBV12-5 and TRBJ1-1, with 8 nucleotides matching TRBD1. Germline V gene lookup returns CDR1 LGHNT and CDR2 FRNRAP. The ends lost 5 bases at V and 4 bases at J; junction bases unmatched: 6. The CDR3 is 14 amino acids. DNA of the CDR3: TGTGCTAGTGGTCTTCAGGGGGCCGCCACTGAAGCTTTCTTT. It codes for CASGLQGAATEAFF. The whole variable domain, filled in from reference TRBV12-5 and TRBJ1-1, reads DARVTQTPRHKVTEMGQEVTMRCQPILGHNTVFWYRQTMMQGLELLAYFRNRAPLDDSGMPKDRFSAEMPDATLATLKIQPSEPRDSAVYFCASGLQGAATEAFFGQGTRLTVV.

This clone occurred once. V is TRBV7-8 and J is TRBJ2-2, with a weak D call TRBD2 (6 bases). Germline loops: CDR1 SGHVS, CDR2 FQNEAQ. The CDR3 covers 14 residues. Trimming cost V 11 bases and J 0 bases, with 13 bases left between them. CDR3 amino acids: CAGGTTSNTGELFF. The CDR3 coding sequence is TGTGCCGGGGGGACCACCTCGAACACCGGGGAGCTGTTTTTT.

This chain links TRBV5-1 with TRBJ1-2; 7 bases align to TRBD1. The CDR3 consists of 14 residues. Losses at the gene ends were 0 bases for V and 3 bases for J; bases not matched to a gene: 2. CDR1 is SGHRS, CDR2 YFSETQ, per germline. As DNA, the CDR3 is TGCGCCAGCAGCTTGGGACAGGGCTACTATGGCTACACCTTC. Translated: CASSLGQGYYGYTF.

The chain has TRBV19 and TRBJ2-5; 7 bases are shared with TRBD1. CDR1 is LNHDA and CDR2 is SQIVND in the germline V gene (reference sequence). The CDR3 consists of 15 residues. Trimming at V came to 8 bases and at J to 5 bases, leaving 14 bases not matched to a gene. The CDR3 DNA sequence: TGTGCCAGTCAAACCTCTACAGGGGTTGGGGAGACCCAGTACTTC. It codes for CASQTSTGVGETQYF.

This clone was observed a single time. The J gene is TRBJ2-4, the V gene TRBV7-9; 9 bases align to TRBD2. The CDR3 sequence is 17 residues long. Germline V gene lookup returns CDR1 SEHNR and CDR2 FQNEAQ (reference sequence). Trimming removed 0 bases from V and 8 bases from J; junction bases left unmatched: 11. In nucleotides, the CDR3 is TGTGCCAGCAGCTTAGCGGTAATAACTAGCGGGTGGGACATTCAGTACTTC. Amino acids: CASSLAVITSGWDIQYF.